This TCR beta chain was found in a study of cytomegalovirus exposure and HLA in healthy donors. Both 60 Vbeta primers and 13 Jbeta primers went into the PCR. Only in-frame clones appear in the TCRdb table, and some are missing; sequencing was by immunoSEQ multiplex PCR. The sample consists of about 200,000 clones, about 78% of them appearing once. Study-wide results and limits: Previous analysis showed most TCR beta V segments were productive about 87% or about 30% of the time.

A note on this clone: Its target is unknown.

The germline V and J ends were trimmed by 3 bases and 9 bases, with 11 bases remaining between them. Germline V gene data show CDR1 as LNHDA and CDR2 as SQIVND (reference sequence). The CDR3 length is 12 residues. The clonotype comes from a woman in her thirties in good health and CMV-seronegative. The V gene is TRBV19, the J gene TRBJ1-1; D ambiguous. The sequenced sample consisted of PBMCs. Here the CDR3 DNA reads TGTGCCAGTAGTATGAGCCGCCATAAAGCTTTCTTT. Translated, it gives CASSMSRHKAFF.